This TCR beta chain is from a study of PD-L1 blockade in urothelial cancer. Study background: It was around 2014 that patients started atezolizumab at 1,200 mg intravenously every 3 weeks. Patients had undergone 0 to 3 prior chemotherapy regimens. Study-level results: Greater 3-week expansion of tumor-associated blood clones was recorded for durable-benefit patients.

Germline CDR1 SGHVS, CDR2 FQNEAQ. The CDR3 is 14 amino acids. The V gene end was trimmed by 5 bases and the J gene end by 7 bases; junction bases not matched to a gene: 5. Generated by immunoSEQ multiplex PCR, the TCRdb table keeps only in-frame clones and is missing some. The sample has about 63,000 clones; 80% to 90% are singletons. To note about this clone: Its matching antigen is unknown.

The time point: pretreatment peripheral blood. All patients handed over anywhere from 1 to 8 samples, pretreatment and on-treatment. The sequence was collected from a man between 70 and 80 years old with urothelial cancer. The chain carries TRBV7-8 and TRBJ2-1; 10 bases agree with TRBD1. The sequences come from PBMCs, collected around atezolizumab (anti-PD-L1) treatment. In nucleotides, the CDR3 is TGTGCCAGCAGCACCGGGACAGGGGTGAATGAGCAGTTCTTC. Its translation: CASSTGTGVNEQFF. Combining the CDR3 with reference TRBV7-8 and TRBJ2-1 gives the whole variable domain GAGVSQSPRYKVAKRGQDVALRCDPISGHVSLFWYQQALGQGPEFLTYFQNEAQLDKSGLPSDRFFAERPEGSVSTLKIQRTQQEDSAVYLCASSTGTGVNEQFFGPGTRLTVL.